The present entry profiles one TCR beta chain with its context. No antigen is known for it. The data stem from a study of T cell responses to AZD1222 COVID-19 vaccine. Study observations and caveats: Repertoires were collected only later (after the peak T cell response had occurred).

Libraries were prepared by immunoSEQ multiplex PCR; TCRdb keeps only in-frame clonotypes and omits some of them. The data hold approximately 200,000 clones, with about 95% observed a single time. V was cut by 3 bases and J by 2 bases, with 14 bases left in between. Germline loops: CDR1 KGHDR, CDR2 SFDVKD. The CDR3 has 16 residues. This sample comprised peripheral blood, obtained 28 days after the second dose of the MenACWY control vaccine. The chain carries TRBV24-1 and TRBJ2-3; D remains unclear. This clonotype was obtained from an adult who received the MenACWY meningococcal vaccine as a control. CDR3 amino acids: CATSDVHFGATDTQYF. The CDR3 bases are TGTGCCACCAGTGATGTCCATTTCGGAGCCACAGATACGCAGTATTTT.